The clone carrying this T cell receptor beta chain showed up many times. Antigen specificity is unknown. This sample was taken from a study of T cells in Graves' hyperthyroidism and ophthalmopathy. Overall study: Peripheral blood was collected at initial diagnosis, before any treatment.

Template material for amplifying TCR beta CDR3 regions consisted of RNA transcripts. An initial round of RT-PCR targeting the TCR CDR3 relied on the HTBI primer set. TCRdb reprocessed the multiplex PCR reads via MiXCR and lists one record per CDR3 protein. In the table there are 200,000 to 300,000 distinct CDR3 sequences, more than 20% of which are singletons. Study findings and constraints: Separating ophthalmopathy from stable hyperthyroidism was achieved by a 13 V-J model. Blood also held most thyroid clonotypes expanded beyond 0.001.

The CDR3 sequence is 11 residues long. V was pared by 6 bases and J by 7 bases, with 10 bases between. The germline gives CDR1 MDHEN, CDR2 SYDVKM. In making diagnoses, clinical symptoms, serum thyroxine and TRAb, thyroid ultrasound and orbital computed tomography were all used. The TCR comes from a woman between 40 and 55 years old with Graves' ophthalmopathy. The sequencing sample was made of blood. The chain combines TRBV28 with TRBJ2-7; no firm D call. The DNA for the CDR3 is TGTGCCAGCAGCTCCTTTGGGGAGCAGTACTTC. It is translated as CASSSFGEQYF. Drawing the rest from reference TRBV28 and TRBJ2-7, the complete variable domain is DVKVTQSSRYLVKRTGEKVFLECVQDMDHENMFWYRQDPGLGLRLIYFSYDVKMKEKGDIPEGYSVSREKKERFSLILESASTNQTSMYLCASSSFGEQYFGPGTRLTVT.